A single sample gave rise to the 8 T cell receptor beta chains below, sequenced in a study of shared clonotypes between healthy human individuals. This table comes from immunoSEQ multiplex PCR, and its TCRdb copy is limited to in-frame clones, with some not included. The sample holds 2,500,000 or so clones, around 93% seen once. The sample comprised naive CD4+ T cells from PBMCs. Subset denoted: CD45RA+ positively selected. The source is a man between 18 and 35 years old in good health. Some clones in this sample may be carry-over from other donors' samples.

The chain has TRBV29-1 and TRBJ2-7; 14 nucleotides agree with TRBD2. Germline V gene data show CDR1 as SQVTM and CDR2 as ANQGSEA. The trim removed 6 bases at V and 6 bases at J, leaving 4 bases unmatched. The CDR3 totals 13 residues. The DNA for the CDR3 is TGCAGCGTGGAGGGACTAGCGGGAGCCGAGCAGTACTTC. This translates into CSVEGLAGAEQYF.

V and J are TRBV9 and TRBJ1-4; tentative D call: TRBD1 (5 bases). The CDR3 extends over 14 amino acids. V gave up 6 bases and J gave up 2 bases, with 11 bases separating them. Germline V gene sequence: CDR1 SGDLS, CDR2 YYNGEE. CDR3 sequence: CASNPRGTNEKLFF. The CDR3 DNA is TGTGCCAGCAACCCCCGGGGCACTAATGAAAAACTGTTTTTT.

The rearrangement joins TRBV9 to TRBJ2-7, with TRBD2 matching 9 bases. The CDR3 consists of 14 residues. V shed 4 bases, J shed 2 bases, and the junction held 4 bases outside the gene matches. Germline assignment: CDR1 SGDLS and CDR2 YYNGEE. CDR3 protein: CASSLGLAPYEQYF. The CDR3 DNA sequence: TGTGCCAGCAGCCTCGGACTAGCGCCCTACGAGCAGTACTTC.

Comments on this clone: Other DNA variants within this sample encode the same CDR3. This CDR3 is CSVGTGPTYEQYF. The CDR3 nucleotides are TGCAGCGTGGGGACAGGCCCTACCTACGAGCAGTACTTC. V and J are TRBV29-1 and TRBJ2-7, with TRBD1 matching 8 bases. Looked up from germline, CDR1 is SQVTM and CDR2 is ANQGSEA. With V trimmed by 6 bases and J by 2 bases, 6 bases remained unmatched. The CDR3 has 13 amino acids.

This clone has more than one count but fewer than ten. Other DNA sequences in this sample translate to the same CDR3. This chain links TRBV5-1 with TRBJ1-3; weak D call: TRBD1 (5 bases). Trimming took off 0 bases at V and 0 bases at J, with 7 bases between the two ends. The germline V gene encodes CDR1 SGHRS and CDR2 YFSETQ. The length of the CDR3 is 15 residues. The CDR3 coding sequence is TGCGCCAGCAGCTTGGCCCAGGGCTCTGGAAACACCATATATTTT. Encoded protein: CASSLAQGSGNTIYF.

This clone came up once. This sample also contains other DNA sequences that code for the same CDR3. The rearrangement links TRBV6-1 to TRBJ2-3; 7 nucleotides align to TRBD2. V shed 8 bases and J 1 base; nucleotides not matched to a gene: 3. The V gene's germline CDR1 is MNHNS and CDR2 SASEGT. The CDR3 is 13 residues long. CDR3 protein: CASRREGTDTQYF. CDR3 nucleotides: TGTGCCAGCCGCCGGGAGGGCACAGATACGCAGTATTTT.

V usage is TRBV7-9 and J usage is TRBJ1-3; possible D gene TRBD1, 5 bases. CDR3 length: 14 amino acids. The V end lost 5 bases, the J end lost 4 bases, and 12 bases lay between the germline ends. Germline V gene sequence: CDR1 SEHNR, CDR2 FQNEAQ (reference sequence). As DNA, the CDR3 is TGTGCCAGCAGCCGCGGGACGGTAGGAAACACCATATATTTT. It yields the protein CASSRGTVGNTIYF.

V gene TRBV27 combines with J gene TRBJ2-2; D unclear. Trimming cost V 4 bases and J 1 base, with 4 bases left between them. This CDR3 spans 13 amino acids. Germline V lookup: CDR1 MNHEY, CDR2 SMNVEV (reference sequence). The CDR3 nucleotides read TGTGCCAGCAGTTCTCAGAACACCGGGGAGCTGTTTTTT. Its protein is CASSSQNTGELFF.